This TCR beta chain was retrieved from a study of T-cell reconstitution after alpha-beta-depleted transplantation in children. This clonotype came up a few times. V lost 1 base, J lost 5 bases, and 4 bases lay in between. The CDR3 contains 11 residues. CDR1 and CDR2 (germline): SGHKS, YYEKEE (reference sequence). A library of TCRbeta sequences, prepared with unique molecular identifiers, was generated. TCRdb reprocessed the PCR reads via MiXCR and lists one record per CDR3 protein. The top ten clones hold approximately 3.8% of a sample with fewer than 400,000 distinct CDR3 sequences, just over 20% of them seen once.

This TCR came from a human donor who donated a stem cell graft to a child with acute myeloid leukemia. This chain uses TRBV5-5 with TRBJ2-7; no clear D. Here the sequenced sample was PBMCs from the stem cell graft donor, taken from the stem cell graft. This CDR3 is CASSLSDEQYF. The CDR3 region has the DNA TGTGCCAGCAGCTTGTCGGACGAGCAGTACTTC.